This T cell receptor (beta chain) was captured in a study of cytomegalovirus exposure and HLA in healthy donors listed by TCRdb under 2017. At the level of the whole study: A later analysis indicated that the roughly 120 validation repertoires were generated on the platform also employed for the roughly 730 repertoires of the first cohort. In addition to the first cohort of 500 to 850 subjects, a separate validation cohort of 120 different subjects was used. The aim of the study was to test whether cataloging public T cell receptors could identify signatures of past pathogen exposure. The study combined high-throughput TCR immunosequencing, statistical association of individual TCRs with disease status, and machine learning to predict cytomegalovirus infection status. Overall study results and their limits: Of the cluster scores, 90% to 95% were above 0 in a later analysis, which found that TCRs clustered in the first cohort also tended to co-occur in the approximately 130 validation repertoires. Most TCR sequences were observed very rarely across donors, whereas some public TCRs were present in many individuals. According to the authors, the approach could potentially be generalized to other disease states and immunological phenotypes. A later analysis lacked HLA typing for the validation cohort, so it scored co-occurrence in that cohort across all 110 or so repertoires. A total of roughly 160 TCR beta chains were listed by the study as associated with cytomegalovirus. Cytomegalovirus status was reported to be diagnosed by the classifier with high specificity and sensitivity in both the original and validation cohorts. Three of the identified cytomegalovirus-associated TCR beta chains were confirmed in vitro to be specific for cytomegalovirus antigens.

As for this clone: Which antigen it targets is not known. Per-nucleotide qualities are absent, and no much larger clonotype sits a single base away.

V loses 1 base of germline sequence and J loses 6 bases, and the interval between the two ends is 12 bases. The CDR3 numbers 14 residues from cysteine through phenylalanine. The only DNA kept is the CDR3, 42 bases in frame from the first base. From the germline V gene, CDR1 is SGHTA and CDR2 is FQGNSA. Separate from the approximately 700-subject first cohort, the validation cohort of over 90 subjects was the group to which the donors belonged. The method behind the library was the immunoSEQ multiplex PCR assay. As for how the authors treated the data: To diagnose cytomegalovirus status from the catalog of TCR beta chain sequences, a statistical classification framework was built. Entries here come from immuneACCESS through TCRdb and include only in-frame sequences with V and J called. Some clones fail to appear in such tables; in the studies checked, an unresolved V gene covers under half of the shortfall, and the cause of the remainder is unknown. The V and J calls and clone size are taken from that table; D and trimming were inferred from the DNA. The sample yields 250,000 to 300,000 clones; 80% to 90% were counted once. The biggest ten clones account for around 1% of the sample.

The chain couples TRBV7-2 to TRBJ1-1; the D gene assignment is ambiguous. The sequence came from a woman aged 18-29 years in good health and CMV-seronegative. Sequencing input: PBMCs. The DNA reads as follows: TGTGCCAGCAGCTTAGGATATCGTGCAGCTGAAGCTTTCTTT. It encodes CASSLGYRAAEAFF.